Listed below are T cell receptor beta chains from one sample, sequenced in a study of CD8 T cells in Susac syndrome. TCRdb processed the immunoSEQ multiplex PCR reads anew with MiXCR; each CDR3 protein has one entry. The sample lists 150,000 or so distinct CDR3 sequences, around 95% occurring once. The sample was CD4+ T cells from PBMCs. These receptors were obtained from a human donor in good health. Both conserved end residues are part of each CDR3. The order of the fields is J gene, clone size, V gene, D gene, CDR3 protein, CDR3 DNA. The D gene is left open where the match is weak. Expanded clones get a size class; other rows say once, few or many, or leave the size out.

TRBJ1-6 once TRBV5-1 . CASSLEGPNSPLHF TGCGCCAGCAGCTTGGAGGGACCTAATTCACCCCTCCACTTT
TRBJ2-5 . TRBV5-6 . CASSFLRTLQETQYF TGTGCCAGCAGCTTCCTGAGGACACTCCAAGAGACCCAGTACTTC
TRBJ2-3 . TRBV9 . CASSGQVNPQTDTQYF TGTGCCAGCAGCGGACAGGTGAACCCCCAGACAGATACGCAGTATTTT
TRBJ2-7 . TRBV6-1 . CASSLVAYEQYF TGTGCCAGCAGTTTGGTGGCGTATGAGCAGTACTTC
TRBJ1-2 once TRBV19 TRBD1 CASTSSDRVYGYTF TGTGCCAGTACCTCCTCGGACAGGGTCTATGGCTACACCTTC
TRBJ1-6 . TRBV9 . CASSVGGRGNSPLHF TGTGCCAGCAGCGTAGGGGGCAGGGGTAATTCACCCCTCCACTTT
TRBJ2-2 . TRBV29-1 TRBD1 CSAGQLNTGELFF TGCAGCGCGGGACAGCTGAACACCGGGGAGCTGTTTTTT
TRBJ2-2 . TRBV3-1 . CASRSQGYSPNTGELFF TGTGCCAGCAGGAGTCAGGGTTACTCTCCAAACACCGGGGAGCTGTTTTTT
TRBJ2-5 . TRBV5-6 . CASSQRAAGETQYF TGTGCCAGCAGCCAGAGGGCAGCGGGAGAGACCCAGTACTTC
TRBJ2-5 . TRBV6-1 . CASSGPGAVETQYF TGTGCCAGCAGTGGGCCTGGGGCGGTAGAGACCCAGTACTTC
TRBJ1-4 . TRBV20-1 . CSAAQQGGIEKLFF TGCAGTGCAGCGCAACAGGGAGGGATTGAAAAACTGTTTTTT
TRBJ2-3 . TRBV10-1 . CASSERGEGTDTQYF TGCGCCAGCAGTGAGCGGGGCGAAGGCACAGATACGCAGTATTTT
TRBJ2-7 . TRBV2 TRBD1 CASSETGGGYEQYF TGTGCCAGCAGTGAGACAGGGGGCGGCTACGAGCAGTACTTC
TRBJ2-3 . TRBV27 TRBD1 CASLRTGADTQYF TGTGCCAGCCTTCGCACAGGGGCAGATACGCAGTATTTT
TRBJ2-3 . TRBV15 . CATRRRAADTQYF TGTGCCACCCGAAGGCGGGCCGCAGATACGCAGTATTTT
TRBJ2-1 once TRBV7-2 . CASSPQEGAPLNEQFF TGTGCCAGCAGCCCACAGGAGGGGGCCCCTTTGAATGAGCAGTTCTTC
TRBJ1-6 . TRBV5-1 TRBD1 CASSLEGQGTPLHF TGCGCCAGCAGCTTGGAGGGACAGGGGACACCCCTCCACTTT
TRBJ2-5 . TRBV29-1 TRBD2 CSVFSGGGETQYF TGCAGCGTTTTTAGCGGGGGTGGGGAGACCCAGTACTTC
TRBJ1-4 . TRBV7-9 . CASSFSQGEKLFF TGTGCCAGCAGCTTCAGTCAGGGTGAAAAACTGTTTTTT
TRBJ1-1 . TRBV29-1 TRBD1 CSVDPGQGRHTEAFF TGCAGCGTTGACCCGGGACAGGGGAGGCACACTGAAGCTTTCTTT
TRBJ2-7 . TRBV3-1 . CASSGLTYEQYF TGTGCCAGCAGCGGACTCACCTACGAGCAGTACTTC
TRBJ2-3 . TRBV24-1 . CATSGTGTDTQYF TGTGCCACCAGTGGTACGGGCACAGATACGCAGTATTTT
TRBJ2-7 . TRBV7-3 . CASSLGGRSYEQYF TGTGCCAGCAGCTTAGGGGGGCGGAGCTACGAGCAGTACTTC
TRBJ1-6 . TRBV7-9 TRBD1 CASSKDRATRNSPLHF TGTGCCAGCAGCAAGGACAGGGCTACCAGAAATTCACCCCTCCACTTT
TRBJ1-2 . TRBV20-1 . CSADSGAPNYGYTF TGCAGTGCCGACAGTGGGGCCCCTAACTATGGCTACACCTTC
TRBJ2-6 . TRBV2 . CASSLESGANVLTF TGTGCCAGCAGCTTGGAGAGTGGGGCCAACGTCCTGACTTTC
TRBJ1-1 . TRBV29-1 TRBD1 CSVGGQGKTEAFF TGCAGCGTTGGAGGACAGGGAAAAACTGAAGCTTTCTTT
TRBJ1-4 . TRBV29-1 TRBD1 CSVTGVANEKLFF TGCAGCGTTACAGGGGTGGCTAATGAAAAACTGTTTTTT